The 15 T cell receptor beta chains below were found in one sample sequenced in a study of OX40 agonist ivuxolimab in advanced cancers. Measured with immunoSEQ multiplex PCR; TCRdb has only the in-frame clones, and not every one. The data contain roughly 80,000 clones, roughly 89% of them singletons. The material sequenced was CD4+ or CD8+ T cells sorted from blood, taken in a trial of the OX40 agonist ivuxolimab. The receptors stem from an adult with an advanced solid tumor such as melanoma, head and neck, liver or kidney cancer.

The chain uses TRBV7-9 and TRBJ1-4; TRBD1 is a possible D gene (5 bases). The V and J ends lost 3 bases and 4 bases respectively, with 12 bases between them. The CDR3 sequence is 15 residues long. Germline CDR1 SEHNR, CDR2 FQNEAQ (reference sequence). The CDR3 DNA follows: TGTGCCAGCAGCTTTGGGACGGATAATAATGAAAAACTGTTTTTT. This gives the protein CASSFGTDNNEKLFF.

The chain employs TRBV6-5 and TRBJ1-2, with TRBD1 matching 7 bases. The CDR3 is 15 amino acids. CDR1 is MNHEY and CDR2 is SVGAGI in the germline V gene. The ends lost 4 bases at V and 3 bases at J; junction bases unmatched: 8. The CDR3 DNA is TGTGCCAGCAGTTCCTTGGTAGGGGGCTACTATGGCTACACCTTC. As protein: CASSSLVGGYYGYTF.

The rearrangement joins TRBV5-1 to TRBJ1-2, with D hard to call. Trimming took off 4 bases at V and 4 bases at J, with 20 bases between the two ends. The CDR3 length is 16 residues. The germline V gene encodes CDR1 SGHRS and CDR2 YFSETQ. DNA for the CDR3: TGCGCCAGCAGCGCGCGCCCAAGGGAGGGTAGCTATGGCTACACCTTC. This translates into CASSARPREGSYGYTF.

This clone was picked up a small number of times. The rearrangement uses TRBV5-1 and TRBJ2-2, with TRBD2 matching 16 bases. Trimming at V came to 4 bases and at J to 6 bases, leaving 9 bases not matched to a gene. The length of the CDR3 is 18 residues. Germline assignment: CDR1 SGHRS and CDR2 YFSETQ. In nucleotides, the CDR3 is TGCGCCAGCAGCGTAGGGACTAGCGGGAGGGCCCGCGCCGGGGAGCTGTTTTTT. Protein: CASSVGTSGRARAGELFF. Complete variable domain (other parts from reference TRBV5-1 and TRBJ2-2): KAGVTQTPRYLIKTRGQQVTLSCSPISGHRSVSWYQQTPGQGLQFLFEYFSETQRNKGNFPGRFSGRQFSNSRSEMNVSTLELGDSALYLCASSVGTSGRARAGELFFGEGSRLTVL.

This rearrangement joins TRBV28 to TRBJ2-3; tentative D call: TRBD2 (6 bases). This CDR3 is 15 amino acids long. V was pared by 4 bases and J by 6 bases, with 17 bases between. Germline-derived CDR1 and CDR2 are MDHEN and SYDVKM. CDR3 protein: CASSYLGLRADTQYF. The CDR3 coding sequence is TGTGCCAGCAGTTACTTGGGACTCAGGGCGGATACGCAGTATTTT.

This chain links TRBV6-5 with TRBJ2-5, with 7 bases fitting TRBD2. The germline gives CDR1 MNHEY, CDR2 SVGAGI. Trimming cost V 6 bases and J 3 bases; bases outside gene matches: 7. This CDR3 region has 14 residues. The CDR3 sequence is CASRRLAEKETQYF. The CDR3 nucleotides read TGTGCCAGCAGGAGACTAGCAGAAAAAGAGACCCAGTACTTC.

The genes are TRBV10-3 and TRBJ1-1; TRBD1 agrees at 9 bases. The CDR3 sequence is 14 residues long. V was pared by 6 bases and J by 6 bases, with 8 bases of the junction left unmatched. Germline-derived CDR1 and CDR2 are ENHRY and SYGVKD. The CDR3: CAIRLGQGYAEAFF. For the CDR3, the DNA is TGTGCCATCAGGTTGGGACAGGGTTACGCTGAAGCTTTCTTT.

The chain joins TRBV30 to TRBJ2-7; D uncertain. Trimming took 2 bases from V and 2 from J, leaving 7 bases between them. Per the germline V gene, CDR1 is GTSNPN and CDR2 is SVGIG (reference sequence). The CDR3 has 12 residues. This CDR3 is CAWSRAAYEQYF. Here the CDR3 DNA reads TGTGCCTGGAGTCGGGCAGCCTACGAGCAGTACTTC.

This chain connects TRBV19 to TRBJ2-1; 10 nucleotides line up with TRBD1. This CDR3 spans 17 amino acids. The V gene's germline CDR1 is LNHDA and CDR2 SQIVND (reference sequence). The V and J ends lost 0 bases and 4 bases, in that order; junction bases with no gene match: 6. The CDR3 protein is CASSIDPRQGAYNEQFF. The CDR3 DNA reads TGTGCCAGTAGTATAGACCCGAGACAGGGGGCTTACAATGAGCAGTTCTTC.

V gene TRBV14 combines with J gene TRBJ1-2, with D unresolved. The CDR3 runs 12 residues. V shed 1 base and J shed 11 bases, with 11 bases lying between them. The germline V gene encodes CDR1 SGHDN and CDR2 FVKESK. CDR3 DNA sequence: TGTGCCAGCAGCCAAGTCCCCCCTGAGTACACCTTC. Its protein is CASSQVPPEYTF.

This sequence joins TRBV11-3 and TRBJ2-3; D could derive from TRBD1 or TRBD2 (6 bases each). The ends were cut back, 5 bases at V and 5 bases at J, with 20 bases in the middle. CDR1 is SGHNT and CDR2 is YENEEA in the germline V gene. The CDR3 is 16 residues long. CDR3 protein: CASSNSVRGARDTQYF. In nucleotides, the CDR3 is TGTGCCAGCAGCAACTCAGTGAGGGGGGCTAGAGATACGCAGTATTTT.

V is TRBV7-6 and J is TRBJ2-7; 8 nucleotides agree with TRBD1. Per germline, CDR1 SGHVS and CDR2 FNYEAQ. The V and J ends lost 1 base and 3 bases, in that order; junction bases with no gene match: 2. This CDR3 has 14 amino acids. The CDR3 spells CASSLEDRGYEQYF. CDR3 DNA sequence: TGTGCCAGCAGCTTAGAAGACAGGGGCTACGAGCAGTACTTC.

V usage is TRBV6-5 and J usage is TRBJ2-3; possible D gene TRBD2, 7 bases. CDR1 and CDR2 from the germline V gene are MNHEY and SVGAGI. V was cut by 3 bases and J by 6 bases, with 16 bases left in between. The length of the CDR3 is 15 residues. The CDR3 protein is CASSYGGGLGDTQYF. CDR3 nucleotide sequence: TGTGCCAGCAGTTATGGGGGGGGGCTGGGTGATACGCAGTATTTT.

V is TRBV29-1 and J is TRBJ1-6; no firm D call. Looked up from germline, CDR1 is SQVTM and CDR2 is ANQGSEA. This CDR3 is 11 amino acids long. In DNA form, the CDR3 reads TGCATCCCCTCGGGCAATTCACCCCTCCACTTT. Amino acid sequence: CIPSGNSPLHF.

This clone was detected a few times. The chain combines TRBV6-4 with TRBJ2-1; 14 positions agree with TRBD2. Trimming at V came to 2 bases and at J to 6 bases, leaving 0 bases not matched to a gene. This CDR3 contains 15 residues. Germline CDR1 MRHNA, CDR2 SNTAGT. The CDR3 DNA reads TGTGCCAGCAGTGACGGACTAGCGGGAGGCAATGAGCAGTTCTTC. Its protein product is CASSDGLAGGNEQFF.